Presented here are 14 T cell receptor beta chains from one specimen sequenced in a study of CD8 T cells in ankylosing spondylitis. One entry per CDR3 protein results from TCRdb running MiXCR on the 5' RACE reads. The sample has 80,000 to 90,000 distinct CDR3 sequences, around 26% seen once. The sequencing input was blood, either unsorted or a sorted T cell fraction (not recorded which). The receptor set was obtained from a male donor with ankylosing spondylitis or in good health (not recorded which).

The chain combines TRBV7-8 with TRBJ2-3, with 7 bases identical to TRBD2. CDR1 is SGHVS, CDR2 FQNEAQ, per germline. The CDR3 contains 15 residues. With V trimmed by 1 base and J by 6 bases, 7 bases remained unmatched. CDR3 in amino acids: CASSLGLAVGDTQYF. CDR3 bases: TGTGCCAGCAGCTTAGGGCTAGCGGTGGGGGATACGCAGTATTTT.

This clonotype was detected a few times. The CDR3 coding sequence is TGTGCCATCAGTGAGAGGACCGATGGACTTAGAGAGCAGTACTTC. Encoded protein: CAISERTDGLREQYF. The V and J genes are TRBV10-3 and TRBJ2-7; weak D call: TRBD2 (5 bases). Trimming pared 2 bases from V and 7 bases from J, leaving 18 bases between. Germline V lookup: CDR1 ENHRY, CDR2 SYGVKD. The CDR3 totals 15 residues.

J is TRBJ2-1 and V is TRBV5-1, with no clear D. This CDR3 has 15 residues. Germline CDR1 SGHRS, CDR2 YFSETQ. The V end was cut by 0 bases, the J end by 6 bases, with 13 bases between. CDR3 region: CASSLGHPKTNEQFF. CDR3 coding DNA: TGCGCCAGCAGCTTGGGACACCCCAAAACCAATGAGCAGTTCTTC.

The chain employs TRBV20-1 and TRBJ2-5, with 8 bases identical to TRBD2. CDR1 is DFQATT, CDR2 SNEGSKA, per germline (reference sequence). This CDR3 region has 13 residues. V gave up 3 bases and J gave up 3 bases; unmatched junction bases: 3. This CDR3 is CSASSGNEETQYF. Written as DNA, the CDR3 is TGCAGTGCTAGTAGCGGGAACGAAGAGACCCAGTACTTC.

The genes are TRBV2 and TRBJ2-2, with D perhaps matching TRBD1 (6 bases). CDR1 is SNHLY and CDR2 is FYNNEI in the germline V gene. There are 15 residues in the CDR3. V was cut by 11 bases and J by 2 bases, with 18 bases left in between. The CDR3 here is CAQSRGQTNTGELFF. The CDR3 bases are TGTGCCCAGAGTAGGGGACAAACAAACACCGGGGAGCTGTTTTTT.

The J gene is TRBJ2-3, the V gene TRBV20-1, with 9 bases fitting TRBD2. Germline trimming cut 0 bases from V and 5 bases from J; bases unmatched to any gene: 12. Per the germline V gene, CDR1 is DFQATT and CDR2 is SNEGSKA (reference sequence). The CDR3 consists of 17 residues. This CDR3 reads CSARDPGIAGAVDTQYF. The CDR3 DNA reads TGCAGTGCTAGAGACCCCGGGATAGCGGGAGCGGTAGATACGCAGTATTTT.

This clonotype was observed a few times. The chain uses TRBV14 and TRBJ1-2; D unresolved. The CDR3 has 11 amino acids. The germline V gene encodes CDR1 SGHDN and CDR2 FVKESK. The V and J ends lost 1 base and 7 bases respectively, with 4 bases between them. CDR3 DNA: TGTGCCAGCAGCCAAGTGGGTGGCTACACCTTC. Its translation is CASSQVGGYTF.

This clonotype came up a few times. The genes are TRBV10-3 and TRBJ2-1; D may match TRBD1 or TRBD2 (5 bases each). This CDR3 spans 15 amino acids. V was trimmed by 2 bases and J by 5 bases, leaving 13 bases between them. In germline, CDR1 is ENHRY, CDR2 SYGVKD. CDR3 region: CAISERPGTNNEQFF. CDR3 nucleotides: TGTGCCATCAGTGAGCGACCAGGGACCAACAATGAGCAGTTCTTC.

This clonotype was seen once. The CDR3 is CASSLFRVANNEQFF. The DNA for the CDR3 is TGTGCCAGCAGTTTATTCAGGGTAGCCAACAATGAGCAGTTCTTC. The chain carries TRBV28 and TRBJ2-1; weak D call: TRBD1 (5 bases). The CDR3 is 15 amino acids. Germline CDR1 and CDR2: MDHEN and SYDVKM. Trimming cost V 1 base and J 5 bases, with 12 bases left between them.

There are a few counts of this clonotype. The chain recombines TRBV20-1 with TRBJ2-7; no reliable D call. Trimming removed 4 bases at V and 0 bases at J, with 16 bases between. Per germline, CDR1 DFQATT and CDR2 SNEGSKA (reference sequence). The CDR3 spans 15 residues. CDR3 loop: CSAKGIGYSSYEQYF. In DNA, the CDR3 is TGCAGTGCTAAGGGAATCGGTTATTCCTCCTACGAGCAGTACTTC.

This clonotype was seen a few times. The chain's CDR3 is CASSPPAGGDTEAFF. In DNA, the CDR3 is TGTGCCAGCTCACCACCTGCGGGAGGAGACACTGAAGCTTTCTTT. V and J are TRBV18 and TRBJ1-1; D remains ambiguous. Germline values: CDR1 KGHSH, CDR2 LQKENI. Trimming stripped 0 bases from V and 3 bases from J, with 11 bases between. The CDR3 runs to 15 residues.

CDR3 sequence: CASSVGISDTQYF. The CDR3 DNA sequence: TGTGCCAGCAGCGTAGGGATCTCGGATACGCAGTATTTT. The genes are TRBV9 and TRBJ2-3; no clear D. The length of the CDR3 is 13 residues. The ends were cut back, 0 bases at V and 6 bases at J, with 8 bases in the middle. Germline V CDR1 and CDR2: SGDLS, YYNGEE. The full variable domain, its missing parts supplied by reference TRBV9 and TRBJ2-3, is DSGVTQTPKHLITATGQRVTLRCSPRSGDLSVYWYQQSLDQGLQFLIQYYNGEERAKGNILERFSAQQFPDLHSELNLSSLELGDSALYFCASSVGISDTQYFGPGTRLTVL.

This chain connects TRBV5-1 to TRBJ2-7; 14 positions agree with TRBD2. Trimming at V came to 7 bases and at J to 4 bases, leaving 10 bases not matched to a gene. Per the germline V gene, CDR1 is SGHRS and CDR2 is YFSETQ. The CDR3 is 16 residues long. The CDR3 reads CASDSGTSGSSYEQYF. CDR3 DNA sequence: TGCGCCAGCGACTCTGGGACTAGCGGGAGTAGTTACGAGCAGTACTTC.

The J gene is TRBJ2-3, the V gene TRBV7-2, with D perhaps matching TRBD1 (6 bases). Germline V gene data show CDR1 as SGHTA and CDR2 as FQGNSA. V was shortened by 4 bases and J by 6 bases, with 8 bases between the two germline ends. The CDR3 consists of 12 residues. The DNA of the CDR3 is TGTGCCAGCAGCTCAGACAGGGATACGCAGTATTTT. Amino acid sequence: CASSSDRDTQYF.